The sequence of this T cell receptor (beta chain) was determined in a study of cytomegalovirus exposure and HLA in healthy donors. 13 Jbeta primers and 60 Vbeta primers were used for the PCR. Profiled with immunoSEQ multiplex PCR; TCRdb holds only in-frame clones, not every one. The sample lists nearly 100,000 clones, 60% to 80% occurring once. This clone was counted a few times. The trim removed 10 bases at V and 4 bases at J, leaving 11 bases unmatched. CDR3 length equals 14 residues. Germline CDR1 is MNHNS and CDR2 is SASEGT. The receptor was derived from a woman aged 60-70 years in good health and CMV-seropositive. This sequence joins TRBV6-1 and TRBJ1-1, with TRBD1 identical over 8 bases. Sequencing was performed on PBMCs. This chain's CDR3 is CATEEGQGGTEAFF. Written as DNA, the CDR3 is TGTGCCACGGAAGAAGGACAGGGAGGCACTGAAGCTTTCTTT.